The subject of this entry is one T cell receptor beta chain. This clone has just one count. Its antigen is still unknown. Base qualities are not at hand, and no much larger clone is one base apart. This sample stems from a study of blood T cell repertoires in COVID-19 (TCRdb year 2020). In the study overall: Samples from collaborators originated in the United States, Italy and Spain and spanned both the acute and convalescent phases of COVID-19. The material from the prospective study consisted of cDNA or gDNA derived from T cells, B-cell-depleted T cells, or PBMCs. The dataset comprised deeply sampled blood TCRbeta repertoires from subjects exposed to, actively infected with, or recovered from COVID-19. The repertoires were released in a freely available public database intended as a resource for research on the immune response to SARS-CoV-2. The samples were drawn from the first 160 participants of the ongoing ImmuneRACE study and from some 1,300 subjects provided by 6 global collaborators. A de-identified subject ID, COVID-19 status, age in years and sex were almost always included in the sample metadata. Where HLA class I and class II types were available, the types were taken from metadata supplied by the sample provider, not from assay-based typing.

Whole blood was collected in K2EDTA tubes by collaborating institutions according to the institutions' own protocols. For TCRbeta analysis, collaborator samples were shipped as frozen whole blood, as isolated PBMCs, or as DNA extracted from either sample type. What the work shows at the level of the full study, not this receptor alone: Clinical and demographic metadata were provided uncurated, with the amount varying by source and participant.

The immunoSEQ Assay, a bias-controlled multiplex PCR, was used to amplify TCRbeta CDR3 regions from genomic DNA. Concerning the study's data processing: Nucleated cell counts per sample were estimated from amplification of reference gene primers within the assay. To quantify the absolute abundance of each unique TCRbeta CDR3 rearrangement, sequence reads were collapsed and filtered. Productive Simpson clonality was computed per sample as the square root of Simpson's diversity index over productive rearrangements. TCRdb carries this immuneACCESS record with in-frame sequences only. Its versions omit some clonotypes, under half of them owing to an unresolved V gene in the studies checked, with the rest unexplained. Clone size and V and J calls were adopted from that table, with D and trimming inferred from the DNA. For this sample there are fewer than 250,000 clones; about 88% appear just once. The ten largest account for around 1% of the sample.

According to the germline V gene (reference sequence), CDR1 reads LNHDA and CDR2 reads SQIVND. Trimming costs V 3 bases and J 5 bases, and their ends lie 10 bases apart. The CDR3, from cysteine to phenylalanine, totals 13 residues. The read is trimmed to its CDR3 DNA, 39 bases read in frame from base 1. The TCR originated in a middle-aged man with acute or convalescent COVID-19. The sequenced material came from peripheral blood. The chain uses TRBV19 and TRBJ1-1; TRBD1 is a possible D gene, resting on 5 matching bases. The CDR3 loop reads CASSMGGETEAFF. The DNA reads TGTGCCAGTAGTATGGGGGGAGAGACTGAAGCTTTCTTT.